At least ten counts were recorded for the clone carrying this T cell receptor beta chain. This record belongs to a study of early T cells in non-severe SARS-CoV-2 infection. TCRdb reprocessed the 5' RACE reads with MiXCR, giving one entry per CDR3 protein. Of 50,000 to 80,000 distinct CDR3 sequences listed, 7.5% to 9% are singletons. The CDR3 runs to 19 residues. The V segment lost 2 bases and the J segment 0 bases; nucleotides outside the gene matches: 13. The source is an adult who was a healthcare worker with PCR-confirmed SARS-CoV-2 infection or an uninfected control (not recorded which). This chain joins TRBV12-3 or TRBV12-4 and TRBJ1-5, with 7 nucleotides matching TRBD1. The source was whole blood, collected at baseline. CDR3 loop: CASSLYSLGQGVSNQPQHF. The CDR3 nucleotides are TGTGCCAGCAGTTTATATTCTTTGGGGCAGGGGGTTAGCAATCAGCCCCAGCATTTT.